This TCR beta chain was found in a study of T cells in Graves' hyperthyroidism and ophthalmopathy (dated by TCRdb to about 2019). With respect to the entire study: Peripheral blood samples were taken at initial diagnosis, before any treatment was given. A discovery cohort of around 100 patients, roughly 45 with Graves' ophthalmopathy and about 58 with stable Graves' hyperthyroidism, was used to find distinguishing TCR V-J signatures. An independent validation cohort of about 20 hyperthyroidism patients and approximately 15 patients who later progressed to ophthalmopathy tested prospective prediction of ophthalmopathy. The approximately 100 discovery patients were randomly divided into training and test sets at a 7:3 ratio. In roughly six Graves' hyperthyroidism patients, the study also compared T-cell repertoires from thyroid tissue with T-cell repertoires from blood. After blood sampling, hyperthyroidism patients were treated with methimazole at a starting dose of 30 mg daily, and ophthalmopathy patients were treated with high-dose intravenous methylprednisolone. The paper reports TCR Vbeta CDR3 sequencing of 140 or so peripheral blood samples: 43 ophthalmopathy, 70 to 85 hyperthyroidism and some 17 progressor patients.

The TCR beta CDR3 regions were amplified from the RNA transcripts. The TCR CDR3 was subjected to a first round of RT-PCR using the HTBI primer set and the Qiagen OneStep RT-PCR kit. A second multiplex PCR round built the libraries, followed by size selection and purification. The libraries were sequenced on an Illumina HiSeq2000 using paired-end 100 bp reads. The study's own analysis went as follows. SOAPnuke was used to process the raw data, throwing out any read that contained adapters or uncalled bases, had a mean Phred below 15, or lacked an exact constant-primer or identifier match. High-quality paired reads were merged using COPE v1.2.5, and each unique nucleotide sequence was defined as a clonotype. MiTCR v1.1 was used to align clonotypes to the IMGT TRBV, TRBD and TRBJ reference segments. Only V-J combinations with frequency above 0.0001, covering about 99% of repertoires, were analysed. A TCS score was defined as the ratio between F50 (clonal expansion) and ExV (chaos), using BLOSUM62-based TCRdist between CDR3 peptides within each V-J. Welch's t-statistics and random forest reduced 500 to 650 V-J features to some 14, which were used in a naive Bayes classifier (R e1071). In-frame beta chains were kept once TCRdb had trimmed the public reads at Q25 with fastp and called clones with MiXCR. All rows with the same CDR3 protein become a single entry with the most common DNA and genes. The V and J calls come from TCRdb's annotation, not from the publication. The table for this sample lists roughly 300,000 distinct CDR3 sequences; 25% to 30% of them were counted only once. Approximately 30% of the sample is taken by the ten largest.

The CDR3 holds 16 amino acids from the cysteine to the phenylalanine. Kept here is only the CDR3 DNA, which spans 48 bases and is read in frame from base 1. CDR1 LGHNA and CDR2 YNFKEQ are derived from the germline V gene. Note on this clonotype: The antigen it binds to is not known. One junction end does not reproduce the germline sequence, and a read error may be involved.

Hyperthyroidism patients were aged 18 to 65 years and newly diagnosed, with disease duration of less than 2 months. Patients with uncontrolled infections, other autoimmune diseases, pregnancy or lactation were excluded. Diagnoses relied on clinical symptoms, serum thyroxine and TRAb, thyroid ultrasound and orbital computed tomography. Blood from progressor patients was drawn when they were first diagnosed with hyperthyroidism, before any ophthalmopathy symptoms appeared. PBMCs were separated from around 9.1 ml of fresh peripheral blood using Ficoll-Paque density gradient centrifugation. Progressor patients were first diagnosed with Graves' hyperthyroidism and then developed ophthalmopathy during follow-up. Trizol reagent was used to extract total RNA, and RNA quality was then checked on an Agilent 2100 Bioanalyzer. Overall study results and their limits: Sample size was not statistically predetermined, and blinding of investigators to group allocation was not performed. In validation, the model predicted progression to ophthalmopathy with about 71% sensitivity and approximately 74% specificity, a median of about 6.7 months before onset. Most expanded thyroid clonotypes (frequency above 0.001) were also detected in blood, a finding suggesting that blood repertoires may reflect thyroid immune responses. Ophthalmopathy was separated from stable hyperthyroidism by a 13 V-J signature model, with over 85% sensitivity and 81% to 83% specificity obtained in cross-validation and 80%/75% obtained in testing.

This chain is built from TRBV4-2 and TRBJ2-2; the D gene is perhaps TRBD2, on 6 matching bases. This clonotype was sampled from a man in his forties with Graves' hyperthyroidism that later progressed to Graves' ophthalmopathy. The specimen was blood. In nucleotides, the sequence is TGTGCCGGCAGCCAAGTTGGAGGGGTGGTTGCCGGGGAGCTGTTTTTT. It specifies CAGSQVGGVVAGELFF.